This TCR beta chain emerged from a study of blood T cell repertoires in COVID-19. Across the study: The samples span acute and convalescent COVID-19 from the United States, Italy and Spain. PBMCs, B-cell-depleted T cells, or T cells were the source of the cDNA or gDNA that made up the material.

CDR1 MDHEN and CDR2 SYDVKM come from the germline V gene. The CDR3 loop spans 13 amino acids. V dropped 6 bases and J dropped 4 bases, with 12 bases sitting between them. Study processing details: Amplification with reference gene primers provided the estimates of nucleated cell counts. Clones were read by immunoSEQ multiplex PCR, and TCRdb kept only the in-frame ones, dropping some. The DNA gave D and trimming, while V, J and clone size come from that table. This table holds over 200,000 clones, 80% found once. The chain recombines TRBV28 with TRBJ1-2; possibly TRBD1 for D (5 bases). This receptor was taken from a human donor in a cohort sampled during active COVID-19. The material sequenced was peripheral blood. In DNA form, the CDR3 reads TGTGCCAGCAGGGCCAGGGTCCTCTATGGCTACACCTTC. This translates into CASRARVLYGYTF.